This T cell receptor (beta chain) was observed in a study of vaccination and CD4 T cells after COVID-19. Stated treatment: approximately nine-day PBMC culture with coronavirus spike peptide pools or control peptides (ViraFEST assay). Study outcomes and limitations: The study found that a median about 85% of reactive clones in convalescent patients appeared only post-vaccination.

As concerns this clonotype: Its antigen is as yet unknown. A junction boundary mismatches the germline segment, possibly from a read error.

Germline V gives CDR1 SGHTA, CDR2 FQGTGA. This CDR3 contains 13 residues. Oncomine TCR Beta short-read sequencing was applied to DNA from cultured CD4+ T cells. MiXCR, run by TCRdb on the PCR reads, gives a single entry per CDR3 protein. The sample contains 13,000 or so distinct CDR3 sequences, roughly 27% of which appear only once. The material was CD4+ T cells from blood, cultured in vitro, obtained before SARS-CoV-2 vaccination. The V and J genes are TRBV7-3 and TRBJ2-2, with a weak D call TRBD2 (5 bases). The TCR was taken from a human donor who received a COVID-19 vaccine. The CDR3 nucleotides are TGTGCCAGCAGCTTACACAACACCGGGGAGCTGTCTTTT. The encoded protein is CASSLHNTGELSF.